The 28 T cell receptor beta chains below come from one sample, sequenced in a study of CD8+ T cells in alopecia areata. Investigators isolated RNA and reverse transcribed it into cDNA to act as the sequencing template. TCRdb keeps only in-frame clones here, not all; method: immunoSEQ multiplex PCR. The table records tens of thousands of clones, about half of them present only once. The sequences come from CD8+ T cells sorted from blood, collected at week 0. These receptors all come from a human donor with alopecia areata.

The CDR3 bases are TGTGCCAGCAGTTTCGGGACAGGCGTCAACGAGCAGTACTTC. Translated: CASSFGTGVNEQYF. This chain links TRBV28 with TRBJ2-7; the match to TRBD1 covers 8 bases. J gave up 5 bases and V 3 bases, and 6 bases lay outside the gene matches. The CDR3 is made up of 14 amino acids. CDR1 MDHEN and CDR2 SYDVKM come from the germline V gene.

There are a few counts of this clone. This sequence joins TRBV27 and TRBJ1-1; possibly TRBD1 for D (5 bases). Germline-derived CDR1 and CDR2 are MNHEY and SMNVEV (reference sequence). Trimming removed 3 bases from V and 1 base from J, with 9 bases in between. The CDR3 runs to 14 residues. The CDR3 reads CASSLIGGNTEAFF. CDR3 DNA: TGTGCCAGCAGTTTGATCGGGGGGAACACTGAAGCTTTCTTT.

V usage is TRBV7-8 and J usage is TRBJ1-1, with 10 bases fitting TRBD1. Germline V CDR1 and CDR2: SGHVS, FQNEAQ. The CDR3 consists of 15 residues. Trimming removed 6 bases from V and 1 base from J; junction bases left unmatched: 5. CDR3 sequence (DNA): TGTGCCAGCAGTGACAGGGGGCTCCCGAACACTGAAGCTTTCTTT. As protein: CASSDRGLPNTEAFF.

The chain joins TRBV7-6 to TRBJ1-5; 7 bases are a match to TRBD1. The CDR3 is made up of 14 amino acids. From germline, CDR1 is SGHVS and CDR2 FNYEAQ. The V and J ends lost 5 bases and 7 bases, in that order; junction bases with no gene match: 8. CDR3 sequence reads: CASSERQGHQPQHF. The CDR3 bases are TGTGCCAGCAGCGAGAGACAGGGCCACCAGCCCCAGCATTTT.

This chain uses TRBV4-1 with TRBJ1-5; 7 bases are shared with TRBD1. The CDR3 has 14 residues. V trimming: 3 bases; J trimming: 4 bases; junction bases outside the gene matches: 3. CDR1 is MGHRA, CDR2 YSYEKL, per germline. In nucleotides, the CDR3 is TGCGCCAGCAGCCAGCAGGGGGGGAATCAGCCCCAGCATTTT. Translated, it gives CASSQQGGNQPQHF.

A single count supports this clone. The chain carries TRBV7-2 and TRBJ1-1; no reliable D call. The CDR3 spans 11 residues. The germline V and J ends were trimmed by 5 bases and 8 bases, with 9 bases remaining between them. The germline V gene has CDR1 SGHTA and CDR2 FQGNSA. Written as DNA, the CDR3 is TGTGCCAGCAGCCAGGCCTGGGAAGCTTTCTTT. Translated, it gives CASSQAWEAFF.

The chain uses TRBV27 and TRBJ1-1; maybe TRBD1 (5 bases). The V gene's germline CDR1 is MNHEY and CDR2 SMNVEV (reference sequence). CDR3 length: 11 amino acids. V lost 10 bases to trimming and J lost 6 bases, with 12 bases between them. The DNA of the CDR3 is TGTGCCACCACGAGGGGCCCTGAAGCTTTCTTT. It encodes CATTRGPEAFF.

This rearrangement joins TRBV27 to TRBJ2-1; unclear D gene. The germline V and J ends were trimmed by 3 bases and 2 bases, with 11 bases remaining between them. Germline V CDR1 and CDR2: MNHEY, SMNVEV (reference sequence). The CDR3 is 15 residues long. CDR3 protein: CASSLVSTPYNEQFF. The CDR3 DNA follows: TGTGCCAGCAGTTTGGTTAGTACGCCCTACAATGAGCAGTTCTTC.

The rearrangement joins TRBV11-1 to TRBJ2-3, with unresolved D. CDR1 and CDR2 from the germline V gene are SGHAT and FQDESV (reference sequence). With 4 bases removed from V and 5 bases from J, the gap between germline ends came to 7 bases. This CDR3 comprises 12 residues. CDR3 in amino acids: CASSSKVDTQYF. DNA of the CDR3: TGTGCCAGCAGCTCCAAGGTAGATACGCAGTATTTT.

V gene TRBV27 combines with J gene TRBJ2-3; a weak D match, TRBD2 (5 bases). The CDR3 is 14 amino acids. V dropped 4 bases and J dropped 0 bases, with 8 bases sitting between them. CDR1 and CDR2 (germline): MNHEY, SMNVEV (reference sequence). CDR3 amino acids: CASSWTSSTDTQYF. DNA of the CDR3: TGTGCCAGCAGTTGGACTTCCAGCACAGATACGCAGTATTTT.

This clone occurred a few times. The J gene is TRBJ2-7, the V gene TRBV29-1, with a possible D match to TRBD1 (6 bases). The length of the CDR3 is 12 residues. The germline V gene encodes CDR1 SQVTM and CDR2 ANQGSEA. Between the trimmed V and J ends, which lost 3 bases and 5 bases, there was a span of 11 bases. CDR3: CSVDTGSNEQYF. The CDR3 nucleotides are TGCAGCGTTGATACAGGGAGTAACGAGCAGTACTTC.

The chain is built from TRBV6-1 and TRBJ2-1, with TRBD2 as a possible D gene (5 bases). Between the trimmed V and J ends, which lost 10 bases and 0 bases, there was a span of 16 bases. The germline V gene has CDR1 MNHNS and CDR2 SASEGT. The length of the CDR3 is 15 residues. The chain's CDR3 is CATSVAKSSYNEQFF. The CDR3 coding sequence is TGTGCCACCTCGGTAGCGAAAAGCTCCTACAATGAGCAGTTCTTC.

The chain is built from TRBV5-6 and TRBJ2-1; 9 bases are a match to TRBD2. V shed 2 bases and J 5 bases; nucleotides not matched to a gene: 8. This CDR3 comprises 16 residues. Looked up from germline, CDR1 is SGHDT and CDR2 is YYEEEE. The CDR3, as DNA: TGTGCCAGCAGCTTACTACTAGCGGGTTTGGACAATGAGCAGTTCTTC. It translates to CASSLLLAGLDNEQFF.

This CDR3 reads CASSRTAGMYQETQYF. Here the CDR3 DNA reads TGTGCCAGCAGCCGGACGGCAGGAATGTACCAAGAGACCCAGTACTTC. This rearrangement joins TRBV9 to TRBJ2-5; D remains unclear. This CDR3 has 16 residues. The V end lost 4 bases, the J end lost 0 bases, and 16 bases lay between the germline ends. Germline CDR1 is SGDLS and CDR2 is YYNGEE.

V and J are TRBV7-9 and TRBJ2-5, with D possibly being TRBD2 (6 bases). The end of the DNA aligns better with TRBJ2-7, so the J call may be wrong. CDR3 length: 13 amino acids. The germline gives CDR1 SEHNR, CDR2 FQNEAQ (reference sequence). The CDR3 nucleotides read TGTGCCAGCAGCTTAGCGGGGGGCTACGAGCAGTACTTC. Its translation: CASSLAGGYEQYF.

This sequence joins TRBV7-9 and TRBJ2-5; 7 nucleotides align to TRBD1. Germline assignment: CDR1 SEHNR and CDR2 FQNEAQ (reference sequence). This CDR3 is 14 amino acids long. Trimming at V came to 3 bases and at J to 0 bases, leaving 1 base not matched to a gene. The CDR3 loop reads CASSLDRNQETQYF. For the CDR3, the DNA is TGTGCCAGCAGCTTGGACAGGAACCAAGAGACCCAGTACTTC.

This clone was detected a few times. CDR3 DNA: TGCAGCGTTGGAGACGGAGATACCTACGAGCAGTACTTC. It is translated as CSVGDGDTYEQYF. The chain links TRBV29-1 to TRBJ2-7; D remains unclear. The length of the CDR3 is 13 residues. Trimming removed 4 bases from V and 2 bases from J, with 12 bases in between. CDR1 SQVTM and CDR2 ANQGSEA come from the germline V gene.

The chain links TRBV14 to TRBJ2-3, with 8 bases that match TRBD2. CDR3 size: 16 residues. Germline V CDR1 and CDR2: SGHDN, FVKESK. After removal of 3 bases from V and 3 bases from J, the junction contained 8 bases not matched to a gene. CDR3 protein: CASSHHLSGITDTQYF. The DNA of the CDR3 is TGTGCCAGCAGCCATCATCTTAGCGGGATTACAGATACGCAGTATTTT.

This chain uses TRBV15 with TRBJ1-2, with a possible D match to TRBD1 (5 bases). The V gene lost 8 bases and the J gene lost 8 bases, with 24 bases spanning the gap. Germline lookup yields CDR1 LNHNV and CDR2 YYDKDF (reference sequence). This CDR3 region has 15 residues. As DNA, the CDR3 is TGTGCCACCTTTGCACACCGGGACGAAGGCCGGGGCTACACCTTC. Translating it yields CATFAHRDEGRGYTF.

This clone turned up a few times. The V and J genes are TRBV29-1 and TRBJ1-1, with D tentatively TRBD1 (5 bases). This CDR3 has 15 residues. Germline CDR1 reads SQVTM; CDR2 reads ANQGSEA. V lost 6 bases and J 0 bases, leaving 17 bases between the germline ends. For the CDR3, the DNA is TGCAGCGTCGGGTTCCGGGACCCAGTGAACACTGAAGCTTTCTTT. Protein sequence: CSVGFRDPVNTEAFF. Full variable domain (remainder filled in from reference TRBV29-1 and TRBJ1-1): SAVISQKPSRDICQRGTSLTIQCQVDSQVTMMFWYRQQPGQSLTLIATANQGSEATYESGFVIDKFPISRPNLTFSTLTVSNMSPEDSSIYLCSVGFRDPVNTEAFFGQGTRLTVV.

This CDR3 is CASSINDGRYYEQYF. DNA for the CDR3: TGTGCCAGCAGTATTAATGACGGACGTTACTACGAGCAGTACTTC. V and J are TRBV6-1 and TRBJ2-7; D unclear. The length of the CDR3 is 15 residues. Germline assignment: CDR1 MNHNS and CDR2 SASEGT. V lost 5 bases and J lost 3, with 17 bases in between.

The V call is TRBV2, the J call TRBJ2-7; possible D gene TRBD2, 6 bases. Looked up from germline, CDR1 is SNHLY and CDR2 is FYNNEI. The V end was cut by 8 bases, the J end by 0 bases, with 11 bases between. The CDR3 contains 13 residues. The CDR3 sequence: CASRRRGSYEQYF. For the CDR3, the DNA is TGTGCCAGCCGACGGAGGGGCTCCTACGAGCAGTACTTC.

The chain links TRBV10-3 to TRBJ2-2; no clear D. The length of the CDR3 is 15 residues. V lost 10 bases and J lost 1, with 16 bases in between. CDR1 is ENHRY and CDR2 is SYGVKD in the germline V gene. The CDR3 DNA is TGTGCCACCCTCGATACAGCCGTGAACACCGGGGAGCTGTTTTTT. Its translation: CATLDTAVNTGELFF.

This chain links TRBV4-1 with TRBJ2-7; 11 bases align to TRBD2. The germline V gene encodes CDR1 MGHRA and CDR2 YSYEKL. CDR3 length: 16 residues. V trimming: 2 bases; J trimming: 1 base; junction bases outside the gene matches: 4. CDR3 DNA: TGCGCCAGCAGCCAAAGGGGACTAGCGGAGTCCTACGAGCAGTACTTC. Translating it yields CASSQRGLAESYEQYF.

Regarding this clone: Other DNA sequences within the sample encode an identical CDR3. CDR3 nucleotides: TGTGCCAGCAGTTTAGGGCTGAACACTGAAGCTTTCTTT. This codes for CASSLGLNTEAFF. The chain uses TRBV27 and TRBJ1-1, with D unclear. CDR3 length: 13 residues. Germline values: CDR1 MNHEY, CDR2 SMNVEV (reference sequence). With 2 bases removed from V and 0 bases from J, the gap between germline ends came to 4 bases.

This clone has just a few counts. The rearrangement joins TRBV6-5 to TRBJ1-1, with unresolved D. V was clipped by 7 bases and J by 0 bases, with 9 bases between them. The V gene's germline CDR1 is MNHEY and CDR2 SVGAGI. The CDR3 covers 13 residues. CDR3 region: CASTPGLNTEAFF. Here the CDR3 DNA reads TGTGCCAGCACCCCGGGCCTGAACACTGAAGCTTTCTTT.

This clone has a single count. The chain employs TRBV29-1 and TRBJ2-1, with 8 bases lining up with TRBD2. The CDR3 runs to 16 residues. The V gene's germline CDR1 is SQVTM and CDR2 ANQGSEA. V shed 4 bases, J shed 5 bases, and the junction held 13 bases outside the gene matches. CDR3 protein: CSVGGWREANNNEQFF. CDR3 in DNA: TGCAGCGTTGGGGGATGGCGGGAGGCGAATAACAATGAGCAGTTCTTC.

This clone appeared a few times. The rearrangement joins TRBV6-5 to TRBJ2-3, with TRBD2 matching over 7 bases. The trim removed 0 bases at V and 4 bases at J, leaving 4 bases unmatched. In germline, CDR1 is MNHEY, CDR2 SVGAGI. The CDR3 consists of 15 residues. CDR3: CASSYSGTIPDTQYF. The CDR3, as DNA: TGTGCCAGCAGTTACTCAGGGACTATTCCAGATACGCAGTATTTT.